The T cell receptor (beta chain) described here comes from a study of T-cell reconstitution after alpha-beta-depleted transplantation in children. Regarding this clonotype: What it recognizes is unknown.

Germline V gene sequence: CDR1 SGHTA, CDR2 FQGTGA. This CDR3 is built from 15 residues. With 5 bases removed from V and 4 bases from J, the gap between germline ends came to 17 bases. A TCRbeta library incorporating unique molecular identifiers was prepared. MiXCR, applied by TCRdb to the PCR reads, yields one record per CDR3 protein. The data hold fewer than 1 million distinct CDR3 sequences, with 15% to 20% observed a single time. Study outcomes and limitations: Recipient T cells and thymic progenitors that survived gave rise to the high TCRbeta diversity observed at day 60 in some patients.

The source was PBMCs, mostly from graft donor cells, collected 360 days after TCRalphabeta/CD19-depleted stem cell transplant. This clonotype was obtained from a male patient aged 5 to 17 who had a stem cell transplant for acute lymphoblastic leukemia, so the T cells may come from the graft donor. The chain is built from TRBV7-3 and TRBJ2-5; possible D gene TRBD1, 5 bases. The CDR3 coding sequence is TGTGCCAGCAGCCTCTACGGGCAGGGCATAGAGACCCAGTACTTC. It codes for CASSLYGQGIETQYF.